This T cell receptor (beta chain) derives from a study of T cells in Graves' hyperthyroidism and ophthalmopathy. Study-wide results and limits: Model-based prediction identified ophthalmopathy a median roughly 6.1 months prior to its onset.

A NOSPECS grade of at least 4, a Clinical Activity Score of at least 3 and duration under 3 months were recorded in ophthalmopathy patients. A word on this clonotype: The target antigen is unknown.

The CDR3 sequence is 13 residues long. CDR1 is MDHEN and CDR2 is SYDVKM in the germline V gene. V shed 6 bases and J shed 4 bases, with 12 bases lying between them. The source material, RNA transcripts, was used to amplify TCR beta CDR3 regions. In the first-round RT-PCR of the TCR CDR3, the HTBI primer set was used. TCRdb reprocessed the multiplex PCR reads with MiXCR, giving one entry per CDR3 protein. The table shows more than 300,000 distinct CDR3 sequences, with 15% to 20% occurring only once. Material for sequencing was blood. The genes are TRBV28 and TRBJ1-2; TRBD1 is a possible D gene (5 bases). The TCR sequence derives from a man aged 18-30 years with Graves' ophthalmopathy. CDR3 coding DNA: TGTGCCAGCAGCCGAAACAGGACCTATGGCTACACCTTC. It codes for CASSRNRTYGYTF.